Listed below are T cell receptor beta chains from one sample, sequenced in a study of blood T cell repertoires in COVID-19. Method: immunoSEQ multiplex PCR; TCRdb's copy keeps in-frame clones and lacks some. This table holds 80,000 to 100,000 clones, around 90% found once. The sequencing sample was made of peripheral blood. These receptors all come from a woman aged 45 to 65 with active or convalescent COVID-19. Both conserved end residues are part of each CDR3. The D gene is left open where the match is weak. Size is omitted from some rows. Given values are once, few, many or a class for expanded clones.

.,.,TRBJ1-1,TRBV6-5,CASSYSESTEAFF,TGTGCCAGCAGTTACTCGGAGAGCACTGAAGCTTTCTTT
.,.,TRBJ1-6,TRBV3-1/TRBV3-2,CASSRRDYNSPLHF,TGTGCCAGCAGCCGCAGGGACTATAATTCACCCCTCCACTTT
.,TRBD1,TRBJ2-5,TRBV7-6,CASSLTDRGGRETQYF,TGTGCCAGCAGCTTGACGGACAGGGGCGGGCGAGAGACCCAGTACTTC
.,.,TRBJ2-3,TRBV6-2/TRBV6-3,CASSFSEVLVADTQYF,TGTGCCAGCAGTTTCTCGGAGGTACTGGTAGCAGATACGCAGTATTTT
.,.,TRBJ1-2,TRBV18,CASSRFSQGSNYGYTF,TGTGCCAGCTCACGATTTTCTCAGGGTAGTAACTATGGCTACACCTTC
.,.,TRBJ1-2,TRBV7-2,CASSLDSLIGYTF,TGTGCCAGCAGCTTAGACAGTTTAATCGGCTACACCTTC
.,TRBD2,TRBJ2-3,TRBV5-1,CASSFRWGGSTDTQYF,TGCGCCAGCAGCTTTAGGTGGGGGGGAAGCACAGATACGCAGTATTTT
.,TRBD2,TRBJ2-1,TRBV5-6,CASSSGTGLASNEQFF,TGTGCCAGCAGCTCGGGTACGGGACTAGCGAGTAATGAGCAGTTCTTC
.,.,TRBJ1-1,TRBV29-1,CSAAGTEAFF,TGCAGCGCCGCGGGGACTGAAGCTTTCTTT
.,TRBD1,TRBJ1-1,TRBV10-2,CASSETGGNTEAFF,TGCGCCAGCAGTGAGACAGGGGGGAACACTGAAGCTTTCTTT
.,TRBD1,TRBJ1-1,TRBV18,CASSPRDSMNTEAFF,TGTGCCAGCTCACCCCGGGACAGTATGAACACTGAAGCTTTCTTT
.,.,TRBJ1-2,TRBV19,CASSSPGRGITGYTF,TGTGCCAGTAGTAGCCCAGGGAGGGGTATTACTGGCTACACCTTC
.,TRBD1,TRBJ1-4,TRBV7-8,CASSSDRVGTAANEKLFF,TGTGCCAGCAGCTCCGACAGGGTAGGGACCGCAGCTAATGAAAAACTGTTTTTT
few,.,TRBJ1-2,TRBV7-2,CASSLIEGPYGYTF,TGTGCCAGCAGCTTAATAGAGGGTCCCTATGGCTACACCTTC
.,TRBD1,TRBJ2-5,TRBV10-3,CAIREPGQQETQYF,TGTGCCATCAGAGAGCCGGGACAGCAAGAGACCCAGTACTTC
.,.,TRBJ1-2,TRBV27,CASSSLAVYGYTF,TGTGCCAGCAGTTCTTTGGCGGTCTATGGCTACACCTTC
.,.,TRBJ1-2,TRBV18,CASSLTRESRDGYTF,TGTGCCAGCTCACTAACGAGGGAGAGTAGAGATGGCTACACCTTC
.,.,TRBJ2-6,TRBV19,CASFDSPAGANVLTF,TGTGCCAGTTTTGACAGTCCGGCTGGGGCCAACGTCCTGACTTTC
.,.,TRBJ1-5,TRBV7-2,CASSLAGHLNQPQHF,TGTGCCAGCAGCTTAGCCGGACACCTCAATCAGCCCCAGCATTTT
.,TRBD1,TRBJ1-2,TRBV7-2,CASSLQGSPYGYTF,TGTGCCAGCAGCCTACAGGGGTCCCCCTATGGCTACACCTTC
.,TRBD1,TRBJ2-7,TRBV2,CASRQGTYEQYF,TGTGCCAGCCGACAGGGCACCTACGAGCAGTACTTC
once,.,TRBJ1-6,TRBV7-2,CASSVMQGYNSPLHF,TGTGCCAGCAGCGTTATGCAGGGTTATAATTCACCCCTCCACTTT
.,.,TRBJ2-7,TRBV19,CASSRSRDYEQYF,TGTGCCAGTAGTCGGTCCAGGGACTACGAGCAGTACTTC
.,.,TRBJ1-3,TRBV7-2,CASSQDGRGSGNTIYF,TGTGCCAGCAGCCAAGATGGTCGGGGGTCGGGAAACACCATATATTTT
once,.,TRBJ1-5,TRBV2,CASSEGSGYSNQPQHF,TGTGCCAGCAGTGAAGGGTCAGGCTATAGCAATCAGCCCCAGCATTTT
.,TRBD2,TRBJ2-7,TRBV5-4,CASSLPWRGGPDEQYF,TGTGCCAGCAGCCTCCCGTGGCGGGGGGGCCCCGACGAGCAGTACTTC
.,.,TRBJ1-1,TRBV5-1,CASSSTQARNTEAFF,TGCGCCAGCAGCTCGACACAAGCCAGGAACACTGAAGCTTTCTTT
.,.,TRBJ1-5,TRBV7-2,CASSRIGGRNSNQPQHF,TGTGCCAGCAGCCGTATCGGTGGGAGGAATAGCAATCAGCCCCAGCATTTT
.,TRBD1,TRBJ2-7,TRBV7-2,CASSLASQGAGYEQYF,TGTGCCAGCAGCTTAGCGTCCCAGGGGGCAGGCTACGAGCAGTACTTC
.,.,TRBJ1-4,TRBV5-1,CASSPSVTNEKLFF,TGCGCCAGCAGCCCAAGCGTAACTAATGAAAAACTGTTTTTT
.,.,TRBJ2-3,TRBV27,CASSFRVPDIVSTDTQYF,TGTGCCAGCAGTTTTAGGGTACCGGACATCGTAAGCACAGATACGCAGTATTTT
.,TRBD2,TRBJ2-7,TRBV10-3,CAIMDSGGIYEQYF,TGTGCCATCATGGATAGCGGGGGGATCTACGAGCAGTACTTC
.,.,TRBJ1-1,TRBV13,CASSSRDPRANTEAFF,TGTGCCAGCAGCTCCCGGGATCCCCGGGCAAACACTGAAGCTTTCTTT
few,.,TRBJ1-2,TRBV6-1,CASSEALSGTWGYGYTF,TGTGCCAGCAGTGAAGCGCTATCTGGGACTTGGGGGTATGGCTACACCTTC
.,.,TRBJ1-1,TRBV11-2,CASVGGLNTEAFF,TGTGCCAGCGTAGGGGGTCTAAACACTGAAGCTTTCTTT
.,TRBD1,TRBJ1-5,TRBV18,CASSPGQGGQPQHF,TGTGCCAGCTCCCCGGGACAGGGCGGTCAGCCCCAGCATTTT
few,.,TRBJ1-2,TRBV30,CAWSLTGTYYGYTF,TGTGCCTGGAGTCTTACAGGGACGTACTATGGCTACACCTTC
.,.,TRBJ2-1,TRBV5-4,CASSLQGLNEQFF,TGTGCCAGCAGCTTGCAGGGGTTAAATGAGCAGTTCTTC
.,TRBD1,TRBJ1-1,TRBV6-5,CASSRQGPTEAFF,TGTGCCAGCAGTCGACAGGGTCCCACTGAAGCTTTCTTT
.,TRBD1,TRBJ2-2,TRBV19,CASSIVGTGHPGELFF,TGTGCCAGTAGTATAGTCGGGACAGGGCATCCCGGGGAGCTGTTTTTT
.,TRBD2,TRBJ2-3,TRBV10-3,CATTTSGGADTQYF,TGTGCCACCACGACTAGCGGGGGCGCAGATACGCAGTATTTT
.,.,TRBJ1-2,TRBV19,CASSSGQLANYGYTF,TGTGCCAGTAGTAGCGGACAGCTAGCTAACTATGGCTACACCTTC
.,.,TRBJ1-1,TRBV27,CASSLRRDTPEAFF,TGTGCCAGCAGTTTACGACGGGATACCCCTGAAGCTTTCTTT
many,.,TRBJ2-7,TRBV5-1,CASSPLGHSYEQYF,TGCGCCAGCAGCCCGTTGGGCCACTCCTACGAGCAGTACTTC
.,TRBD1,TRBJ1-1,TRBV30,CAWRGTGMNTEAFF,TGTGCCTGGAGGGGGACAGGGATGAACACTGAAGCTTTCTTT
.,.,TRBJ1-2,TRBV18,CASSPETGIGYTF,TGTGCCAGCTCTCCAGAGACAGGTATTGGCTACACCTTC
.,.,TRBJ1-2,TRBV6-5,CASSKDSGYGYTF,TGTGCCAGCAGTAAGGACAGCGGCTATGGCTACACCTTC
.,.,TRBJ1-1,TRBV7-2,CASSLSLMDTEAFF,TGTGCCAGCAGCTTAAGCTTGATGGACACTGAAGCTTTCTTT
.,TRBD1,TRBJ2-1,TRBV5-1,CASSWGGTGMVNEQFF,TGCGCCAGCAGCTGGGGCGGGACAGGGATGGTGAATGAGCAGTTCTTC
once,TRBD2,TRBJ2-5,TRBV25-1,CASSFSGGRGETQYF,TGTGCCAGCAGTTTTAGCGGGGGGAGAGGAGAGACCCAGTACTTC
.,TRBD2,TRBJ2-3,TRBV7-2,CASSIKRGGGIYTQYF,TGTGCCAGCAGCATCAAGCGGGGGGGCGGGATTTATACGCAGTATTTT